Below, 18 T cell receptor beta chains from the same sample are listed, as sequenced in a study of cytomegalovirus exposure and HLA in healthy donors (dated by TCRdb to 2016 to 2017). Libraries were built with the immunoSEQ multiplex PCR assay. TCRdb's version of the immuneACCESS table is confined to in-frame rearrangements and falls short of the full clone set. An unresolved V gene accounts for under half of the shortfall where checked; the remainder is of unknown origin. The sample yields 78,000 or so clones; 90% to 96% were counted once. Over 1.5% of the sample rests with the top ten. The specimen was PBMCs. All receptors derive from a man in his late teens or twenties in good health and CMV-seropositive.

The chain couples TRBV6-1 to TRBJ2-5; TRBD1 matches 7 bases. The CDR3 has 14 amino acids. J gave up 4 bases and V 5 bases, and 7 bases lay outside the gene matches. CDR1 and CDR2 from the germline V gene are MNHNS and SASEGT. CDR3 nucleotides: TGTGCCAGCAGTAAAACAGGGGTTTCAGAGACCCAGTACTTC. Translated: CASSKTGVSETQYF.

The genes are TRBV5-6 and TRBJ2-1; 10 bases fit TRBD2. After removal of 2 bases from V and 7 bases from J, the junction contained 6 bases not matched to a gene. Germline CDR1 is SGHDT and CDR2 is YYEEEE. CDR3 length: 15 residues. CDR3 region: CASSFGTSAENEQFF. The CDR3 nucleotides read TGTGCCAGCAGCTTTGGGACTAGCGCGGAAAATGAGCAGTTCTTC.

This rearrangement joins TRBV11-2 to TRBJ2-3; D uncertain. The CDR3 runs 16 residues. V lost 2 bases, J lost 1 base, and 13 bases lay in between. Per the germline V gene, CDR1 is SGHAT and CDR2 is FQNNGV. The CDR3 region has the DNA TGTGCCAGCAGCTTACTGCTTGGCGGTCGCACAGATACGCAGTATTTT. Amino acid sequence: CASSLLLGGRTDTQYF. The full variable domain, its missing parts supplied by reference TRBV11-2 and TRBJ2-3, is EAGVAQSPRYKIIEKRQSVAFWCNPISGHATLYWYQQILGQGPKLLIQFQNNGVVDDSQLPKDRFSAERLKGVDSTLKIQPAKLEDSAVYLCASSLLLGGRTDTQYFGPGTRLTVL.

The chain combines TRBV19 with TRBJ2-1, with 8 bases lining up with TRBD2. Germline values: CDR1 LNHDA, CDR2 SQIVND (reference sequence). The CDR3 runs to 14 residues. V lost 5 bases, J lost 2 bases, and 2 bases stayed unmatched. Here the CDR3 DNA reads TGTGCCAGTAGTCGGGAGGGGGCCTACAATGAGCAGTTCTTC. Residues: CASSREGAYNEQFF.

CDR3 in DNA: TGTGCCAGTAGTACCGGACTAGCGGGGAACACCGGGGAGCTGTTTTTT. It encodes CASSTGLAGNTGELFF. This rearrangement joins TRBV19 to TRBJ2-2, with 11 bases aligning to TRBD2. Germline-derived CDR1 and CDR2 are LNHDA and SQIVND (reference sequence). The junction had 2 bases not matched to a gene; V was cut back by 4 bases and J by 1 base. This CDR3 is 16 amino acids long.

The genes are TRBV14 and TRBJ2-7; 10 bases are a match to TRBD2. Germline CDR1 is SGHDN and CDR2 is FVKESK. The V gene end was trimmed by 0 bases and the J gene end by 7 bases; junction bases not matched to a gene: 6. This CDR3 has 15 residues. The CDR3 reads CASSQDLAGAGEQYF. The CDR3 nucleotides are TGTGCCAGCAGCCAAGACCTAGCGGGAGCGGGGGAGCAGTACTTC.

J is TRBJ2-7 and V is TRBV6-5, with 12 bases fitting TRBD1. CDR1 MNHEY and CDR2 SVGAGI come from the germline V gene. Losses at the gene ends were 2 bases for V and 6 bases for J; bases not matched to a gene: 5. This CDR3 region has 15 residues. The DNA for the CDR3 is TGTGCCAGCAGTTACACCGGGACAGGGGGCACCGAGCAGTACTTC. Residues: CASSYTGTGGTEQYF.

The gene calls are TRBV30 and TRBJ2-1, with D uncertain. The CDR3 totals 11 residues. V lost 5 bases and J 6 bases, leaving 8 bases between the germline ends. Germline V gene sequence: CDR1 GTSNPN, CDR2 SVGIG (reference sequence). This CDR3 reads CAWGKSNEQFF. As DNA, the CDR3 is TGTGCCTGGGGTAAGAGCAATGAGCAGTTCTTC.

V usage is TRBV5-8 and J usage is TRBJ2-2, with D unresolved. Per the germline V gene, CDR1 is SGHTS and CDR2 is YDEGEE. The V end was cut by 0 bases, the J end by 8 bases, with 5 bases between. This CDR3 region has 12 residues. The CDR3 loop reads CASSLVVGELFF. The CDR3 DNA follows: TGTGCCAGCAGCTTGGTTGTAGGGGAGCTGTTTTTT.

The CDR3 sequence: CASSESLAGSLDTQYF. CDR3 coding DNA: TGCGCCAGCAGTGAATCACTAGCGGGTAGCCTAGATACGCAGTATTTT. The genes are TRBV10-1 and TRBJ2-3, with 9 bases identical to TRBD2. There are 16 residues in the CDR3. After removal of 3 bases from V and 5 bases from J, the junction contained 9 bases not matched to a gene. The germline CDR1 and CDR2 sequences are WNHNN and SYGVQD (reference sequence).

V usage is TRBV28 and J usage is TRBJ2-3; 13 bases align to TRBD2. With V trimmed by 2 bases and J by 4 bases, 9 bases remained unmatched. Per germline, CDR1 MDHEN and CDR2 SYDVKM. CDR3 length equals 18 residues. Here the CDR3 reads CASSLGLGLAGIADTQYF. The CDR3 DNA reads TGTGCCAGCAGTTTAGGCCTGGGACTAGCGGGAATCGCAGATACGCAGTATTTT.

This sequence joins TRBV6-5 and TRBJ2-7; TRBD1 matches 8 bases. The J segment lost 8 bases and the V segment lost 4 bases, leaving 10 bases of the junction unmatched. Per the germline V gene, CDR1 is MNHEY and CDR2 is SVGAGI. The CDR3 is 14 residues long. CDR3 protein: CASSLGQGAVQQYF. Written as DNA, the CDR3 is TGTGCCAGCAGTTTAGGACAGGGAGCCGTACAGCAGTACTTC.

The chain employs TRBV6-6 and TRBJ2-2; 9 positions match TRBD1. V gave up 6 bases and J gave up 11 bases; unmatched junction bases: 10. This CDR3 has 14 amino acids. From germline, CDR1 is MNHNY and CDR2 SVGAGI (reference sequence). The CDR3 protein is CASRFGTGLGELFF. The CDR3, as DNA: TGTGCCAGCAGATTCGGGACAGGGTTAGGAGAGCTGTTTTTT.

CDR3 in amino acids: CASSLEVGWEDYGYTF. The CDR3 DNA reads TGTGCCAGCAGCTTGGAGGTGGGCTGGGAGGACTATGGCTACACCTTC. The chain uses TRBV5-8 and TRBJ1-2, with D uncertain. The V and J ends lost 0 bases and 3 bases respectively, with 15 bases between them. Germline loops: CDR1 SGHTS, CDR2 YDEGEE. This CDR3 spans 16 amino acids.

V and J are TRBV9 and TRBJ2-1; 10 bases are shared with TRBD2. The V and J ends lost 3 bases and 4 bases, in that order; junction bases with no gene match: 4. Germline loops: CDR1 SGDLS, CDR2 YYNGEE. The CDR3 totals 15 residues. The DNA of the CDR3 is TGTGCCAGCAGCGAGCGGGAGGGCCAGTACAATGAGCAGTTCTTC. It codes for CASSEREGQYNEQFF.

This sequence joins TRBV27 and TRBJ1-4; 7 nucleotides line up with TRBD1. Trimming cost V 4 bases and J 6 bases; bases outside gene matches: 5. Germline CDR1 is MNHEY and CDR2 is SMNVEV (reference sequence). CDR3 length equals 14 residues. Here the CDR3 DNA reads TGTGCCAGCAGTTCGTGGGACAGCTATGAAAAACTGTTTTTT. It codes for CASSSWDSYEKLFF. The full variable domain, its missing parts supplied by reference TRBV27 and TRBJ1-4, is EAQVTQNPRYLITVTGKKLTVTCSQNMNHEYMSWYRQDPGLGLRQIYYSMNVEVTDKGDVPEGYKVSRKEKRNFPLILESPSPNQTSLYFCASSSWDSYEKLFFGSGTQLSVL.

The sample holds one count of this clone. This chain joins TRBV6-1 and TRBJ2-1, with no clear D. The CDR3 is 13 residues long. Trimming pared 9 bases from V and 6 bases from J, leaving 15 bases between. CDR1 is MNHNS and CDR2 is SASEGT in the germline V gene. CDR3 residues: CASQDPGSNEQFF. The CDR3 nucleotides read TGTGCCAGTCAAGACCCGGGTAGCAATGAGCAGTTCTTC.

The chain links TRBV7-9 to TRBJ1-3; possibly TRBD1 for D (5 bases). V was cut by 5 bases and J by 0 bases, with 11 bases left in between. Germline V gene lookup returns CDR1 SEHNR and CDR2 FQNEAQ (reference sequence). CDR3 size: 15 residues. As DNA, the CDR3 is TGTGCCAGCAGCCCTGGACAAAGCTCTGGAAACACCATATATTTT. This translates into CASSPGQSSGNTIYF.